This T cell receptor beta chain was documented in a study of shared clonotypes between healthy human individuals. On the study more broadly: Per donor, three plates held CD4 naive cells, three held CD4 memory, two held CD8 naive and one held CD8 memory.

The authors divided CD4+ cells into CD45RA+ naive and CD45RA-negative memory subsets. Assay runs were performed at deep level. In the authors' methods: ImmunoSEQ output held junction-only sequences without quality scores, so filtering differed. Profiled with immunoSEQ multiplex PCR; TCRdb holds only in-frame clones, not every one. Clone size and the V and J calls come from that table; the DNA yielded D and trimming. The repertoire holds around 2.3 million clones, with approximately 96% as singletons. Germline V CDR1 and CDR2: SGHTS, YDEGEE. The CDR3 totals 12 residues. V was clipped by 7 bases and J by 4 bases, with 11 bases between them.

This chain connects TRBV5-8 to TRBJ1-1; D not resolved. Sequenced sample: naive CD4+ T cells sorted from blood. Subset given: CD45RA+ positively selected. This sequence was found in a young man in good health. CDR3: CASAVQSTEAFF. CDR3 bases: TGTGCCAGCGCCGTGCAGTCCACTGAAGCTTTCTTT.